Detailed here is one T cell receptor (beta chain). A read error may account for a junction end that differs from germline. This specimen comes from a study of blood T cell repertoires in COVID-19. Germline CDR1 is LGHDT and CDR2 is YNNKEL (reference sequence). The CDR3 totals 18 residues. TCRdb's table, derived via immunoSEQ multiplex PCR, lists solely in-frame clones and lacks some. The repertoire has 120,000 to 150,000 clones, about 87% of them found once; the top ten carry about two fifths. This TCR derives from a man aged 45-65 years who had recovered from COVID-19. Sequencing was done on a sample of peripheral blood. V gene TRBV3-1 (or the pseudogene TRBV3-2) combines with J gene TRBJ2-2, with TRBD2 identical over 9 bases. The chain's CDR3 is CARSQEGGGARDTGELFF. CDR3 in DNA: TGTGCCCGCAGCCAAGAGGGCGGGGGGGCCCGTGACACCGGGGAGCTGTTTTTT.